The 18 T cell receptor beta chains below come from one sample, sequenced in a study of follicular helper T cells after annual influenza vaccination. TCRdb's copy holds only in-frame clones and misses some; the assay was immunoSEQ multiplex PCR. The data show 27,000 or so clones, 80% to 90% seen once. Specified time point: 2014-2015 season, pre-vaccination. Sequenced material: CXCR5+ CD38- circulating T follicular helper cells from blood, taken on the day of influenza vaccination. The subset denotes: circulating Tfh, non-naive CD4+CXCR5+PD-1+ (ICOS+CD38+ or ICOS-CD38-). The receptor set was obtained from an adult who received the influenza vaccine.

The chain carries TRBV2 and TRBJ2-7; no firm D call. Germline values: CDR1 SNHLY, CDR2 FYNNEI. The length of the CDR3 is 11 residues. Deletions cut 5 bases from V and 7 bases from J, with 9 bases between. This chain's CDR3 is CASSLRGEQYF. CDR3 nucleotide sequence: TGTGCCAGCAGTCTCAGAGGTGAGCAGTACTTC.

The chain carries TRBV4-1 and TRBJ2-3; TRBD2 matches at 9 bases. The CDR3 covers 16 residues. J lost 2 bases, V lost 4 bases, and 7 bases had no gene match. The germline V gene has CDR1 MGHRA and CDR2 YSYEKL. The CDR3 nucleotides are TGCGCCAGCAGCCTCGGACTAGCGCCCAACACAGATACGCAGTATTTT. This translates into CASSLGLAPNTDTQYF.

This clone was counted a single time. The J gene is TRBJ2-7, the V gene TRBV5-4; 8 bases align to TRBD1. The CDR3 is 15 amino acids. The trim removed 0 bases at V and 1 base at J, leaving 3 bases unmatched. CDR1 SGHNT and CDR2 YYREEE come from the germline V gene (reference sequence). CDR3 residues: CASSLDRGSSYEQYF. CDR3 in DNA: TGTGCCAGCAGCTTGGACAGGGGGAGTTCCTACGAGCAGTACTTC.

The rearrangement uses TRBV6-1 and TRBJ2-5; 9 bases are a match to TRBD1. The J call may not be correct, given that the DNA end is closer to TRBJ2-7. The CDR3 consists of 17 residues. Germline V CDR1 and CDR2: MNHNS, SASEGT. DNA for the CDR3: TGTGCCAGCAGTGCCCGCCCTCAGGGGACAGGGATATACGAGCAGTACTTC. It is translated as CASSARPQGTGIYEQYF.

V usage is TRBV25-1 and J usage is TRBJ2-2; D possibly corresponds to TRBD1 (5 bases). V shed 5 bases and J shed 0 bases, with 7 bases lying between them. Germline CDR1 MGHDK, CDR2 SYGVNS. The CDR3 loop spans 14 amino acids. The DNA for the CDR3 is TGTGCCAGCAGTCAGGGCCCGAACACCGGGGAGCTGTTTTTT. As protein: CASSQGPNTGELFF.

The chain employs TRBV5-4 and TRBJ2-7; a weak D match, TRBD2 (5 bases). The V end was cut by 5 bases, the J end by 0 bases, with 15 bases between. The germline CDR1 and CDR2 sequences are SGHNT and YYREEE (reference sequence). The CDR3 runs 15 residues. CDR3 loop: CASRTDSAASYEQYF. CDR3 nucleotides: TGTGCCAGCAGAACCGACTCAGCGGCCTCCTACGAGCAGTACTTC.

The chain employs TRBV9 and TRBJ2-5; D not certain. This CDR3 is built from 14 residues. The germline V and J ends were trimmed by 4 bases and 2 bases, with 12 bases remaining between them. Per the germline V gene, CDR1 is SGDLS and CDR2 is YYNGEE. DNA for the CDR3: TGTGCCAGCAGCCCCAATTGGCAGCAAGAGACCCAGTACTTC. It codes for CASSPNWQQETQYF.

CDR3 region: CASSRQGGLNTEAFF. The CDR3 DNA is TGTGCCAGCAGCAGACAGGGAGGCTTGAACACTGAAGCTTTCTTT. The chain joins TRBV6-5 to TRBJ1-1; TRBD1 matches at 7 bases. The CDR3 extends over 15 amino acids. Trimming cost V 6 bases and J 0 bases; bases outside gene matches: 7. Germline CDR1 MNHEY, CDR2 SVGAGI.

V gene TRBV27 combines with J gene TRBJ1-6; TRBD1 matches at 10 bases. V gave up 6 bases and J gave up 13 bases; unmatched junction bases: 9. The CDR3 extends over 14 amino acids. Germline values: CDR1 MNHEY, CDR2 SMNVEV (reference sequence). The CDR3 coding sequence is TGTGCCAGCAGGCCCGGGACAGGGGAAAATCCCCTCCACTTT. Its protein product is CASRPGTGENPLHF.

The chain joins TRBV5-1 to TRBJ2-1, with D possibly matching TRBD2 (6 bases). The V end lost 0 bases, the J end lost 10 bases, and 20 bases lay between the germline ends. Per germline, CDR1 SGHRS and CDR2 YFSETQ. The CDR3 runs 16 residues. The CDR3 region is CASSLVGGGPSGEQFF. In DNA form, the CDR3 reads TGCGCCAGCAGCTTGGTTGGGGGAGGACCCTCAGGGGAGCAGTTCTTC.

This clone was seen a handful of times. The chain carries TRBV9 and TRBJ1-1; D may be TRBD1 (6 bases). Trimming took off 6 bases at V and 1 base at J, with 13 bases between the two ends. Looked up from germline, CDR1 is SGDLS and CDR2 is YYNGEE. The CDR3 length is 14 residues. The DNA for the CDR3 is TGTGCCAGCAACCAACAGGGAGCGAACACTGAAGCTTTCTTT. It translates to CASNQQGANTEAFF. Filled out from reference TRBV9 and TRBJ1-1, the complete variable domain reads DSGVTQTPKHLITATGQRVTLRCSPRSGDLSVYWYQQSLDQGLQFLIQYYNGEERAKGNILERFSAQQFPDLHSELNLSSLELGDSALYFCASNQQGANTEAFFGQGTRLTVV.

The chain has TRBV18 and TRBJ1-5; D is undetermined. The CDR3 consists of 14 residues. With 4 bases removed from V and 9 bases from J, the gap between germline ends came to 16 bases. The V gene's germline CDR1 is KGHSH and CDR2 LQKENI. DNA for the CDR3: TGTGCCAGCTCACATAGAAGAGAGGGTCCGCCCCAGCATTTT. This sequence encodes CASSHRREGPPQHF.

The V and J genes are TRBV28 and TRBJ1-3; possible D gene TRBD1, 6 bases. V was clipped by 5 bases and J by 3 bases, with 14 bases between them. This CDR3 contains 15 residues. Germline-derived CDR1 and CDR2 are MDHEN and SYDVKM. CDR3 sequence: CASSRGGASGNTIYF. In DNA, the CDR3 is TGTGCCAGCAGTCGAGGGGGGGCTAGTGGAAACACCATATATTTT. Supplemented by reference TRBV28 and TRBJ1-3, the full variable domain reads DVKVTQSSRYLVKRTGEKVFLECVQDMDHENMFWYRQDPGLGLRLIYFSYDVKMKEKGDIPEGYSVSREKKERFSLILESASTNQTSMYLCASSRGGASGNTIYFGEGSWLTVV.

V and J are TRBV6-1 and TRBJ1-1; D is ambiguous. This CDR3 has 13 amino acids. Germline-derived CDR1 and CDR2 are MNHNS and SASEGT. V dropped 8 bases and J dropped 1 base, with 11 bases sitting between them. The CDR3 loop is CASGRGANTEAFF. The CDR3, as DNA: TGTGCCAGCGGACGGGGAGCGAACACTGAAGCTTTCTTT.

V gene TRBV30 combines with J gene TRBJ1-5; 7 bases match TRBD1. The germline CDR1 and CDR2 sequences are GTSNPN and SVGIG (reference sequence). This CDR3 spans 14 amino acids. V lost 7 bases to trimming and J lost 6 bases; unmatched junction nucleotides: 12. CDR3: CAFTTGLGSQPQHF. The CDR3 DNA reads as TGTGCCTTCACGACAGGGTTAGGAAGTCAGCCCCAGCATTTT. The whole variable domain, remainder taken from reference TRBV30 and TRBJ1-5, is SQTIHQWPATLVQPVGSPLSLECTVEGTSNPNLYWYRQAAGRGLQLLFYSVGIGQISSEVPQNLSASRPQDRQFILSSKKLLLSDSGFYLCAFTTGLGSQPQHFGDGTRLSIL.

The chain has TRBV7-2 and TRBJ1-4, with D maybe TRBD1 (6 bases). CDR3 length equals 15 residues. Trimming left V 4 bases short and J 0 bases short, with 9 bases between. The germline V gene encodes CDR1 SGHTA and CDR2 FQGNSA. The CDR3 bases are TGTGCCAGCAGCTCAAACAGGGCAACTAATGAAAAACTGTTTTTT. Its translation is CASSSNRATNEKLFF.

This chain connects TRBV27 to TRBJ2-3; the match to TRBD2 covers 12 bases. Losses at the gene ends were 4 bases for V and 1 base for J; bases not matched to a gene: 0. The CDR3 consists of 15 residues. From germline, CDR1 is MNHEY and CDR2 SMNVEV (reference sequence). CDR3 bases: TGTGCCAGCAGTTCTAGCGGGAGGGGCACAGATACGCAGTATTTT. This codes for CASSSSGRGTDTQYF.

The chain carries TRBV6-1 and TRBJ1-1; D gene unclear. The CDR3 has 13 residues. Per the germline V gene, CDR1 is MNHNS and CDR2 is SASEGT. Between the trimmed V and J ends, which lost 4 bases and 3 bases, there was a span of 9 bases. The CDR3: CASSAEFYTEAFF. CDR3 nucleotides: TGTGCCAGCAGTGCGGAGTTTTACACTGAAGCTTTCTTT.